There are many counts of the clone carrying this T cell receptor beta chain. TCRdb ran MiXCR on the RT-PCR reads and lists one entry per CDR3 protein. The table includes about 680,000 distinct CDR3 sequences, around 14% detected once. This sequence originates from a female donor in good health, serving as a healthy control. The sample comprised memory CD4+ T cells from blood.

As DNA, the CDR3 is TGCGCCAGCAGCCAGCGGCTACAGGTGGATCGGACCCAGTACTTC. The encoded protein is CASSQRLQVDRTQYF. The chain links TRBV4-3 to TRBJ2-5, with D perhaps matching TRBD1 (5 bases). Germline V lookup: CDR1 LGHNA, CDR2 YSLEER. V was clipped by 3 bases and J by 7 bases, with 18 bases between them. This CDR3 comprises 15 residues.